This T cell receptor beta chain was identified in a study of a mutant IDH1 vaccine in newly diagnosed glioma. About the study: Earlier treatment was radiotherapy, temozolomide, or both, with most getting both.

Study-wide results and caveats: Of all patients, roughly 93% showed vaccine-induced immune responses.

The length of the CDR3 is 17 residues. Looked up from germline, CDR1 is SNHLY and CDR2 is FYNNEI. The J segment lost 3 bases and the V segment lost 7 bases, leaving 16 bases of the junction unmatched. Comment on this clone: The antigen remains undetermined.

TCRdb keeps only in-frame clones here, not all; method: immunoSEQ multiplex PCR. Of about 33,000 clones listed, 88% are singletons. Documented time point: baseline, week 1 (first vaccination visit). Documented treatment: pre-vaccination baseline after standard-of-care therapy. The donor cohort comprised cases of new WHO grade 3 or 4 IDH1-mutant, ATRX-lost astrocytoma. The specimen comprised PBMCs, sampled from a glioma patient treated with radiotherapy, temozolomide or both. V gene TRBV2 combines with J gene TRBJ2-7, with 9 bases matching TRBD1. This sequence originates from a woman aged 40 to 50 with glioma. CDR3 DNA sequence: TGTGCCAGCACCCTACACCCACGGGACAGGGAGGACTACGAGCAGTACTTC. Protein product: CASTLHPRDREDYEQYF.